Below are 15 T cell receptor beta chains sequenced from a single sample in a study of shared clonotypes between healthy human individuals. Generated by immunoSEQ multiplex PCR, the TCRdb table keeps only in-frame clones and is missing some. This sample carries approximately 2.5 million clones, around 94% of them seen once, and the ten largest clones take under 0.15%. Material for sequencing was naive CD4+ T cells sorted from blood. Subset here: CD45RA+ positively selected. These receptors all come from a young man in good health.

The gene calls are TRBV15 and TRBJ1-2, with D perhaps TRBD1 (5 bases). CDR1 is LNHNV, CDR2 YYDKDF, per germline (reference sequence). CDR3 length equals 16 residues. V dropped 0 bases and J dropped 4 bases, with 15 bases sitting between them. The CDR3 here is CATSRDLGQGLYGYTF. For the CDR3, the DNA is TGTGCCACCAGCAGAGATTTGGGCCAGGGACTCTATGGCTACACCTTC.

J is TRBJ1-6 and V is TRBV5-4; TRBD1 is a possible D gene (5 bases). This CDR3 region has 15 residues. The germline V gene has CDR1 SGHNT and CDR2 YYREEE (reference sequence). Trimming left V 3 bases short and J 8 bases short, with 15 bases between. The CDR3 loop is CASSSGSAWDSPLHF. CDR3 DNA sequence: TGTGCCAGCAGCTCAGGGAGCGCGTGGGATTCACCCCTCCACTTT.

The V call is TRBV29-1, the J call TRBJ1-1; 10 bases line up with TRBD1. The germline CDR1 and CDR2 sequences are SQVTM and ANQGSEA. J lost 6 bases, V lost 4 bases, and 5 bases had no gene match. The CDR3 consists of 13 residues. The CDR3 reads CSVGRQGAAEAFF. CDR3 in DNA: TGCAGCGTTGGAAGACAGGGGGCGGCTGAAGCTTTCTTT.

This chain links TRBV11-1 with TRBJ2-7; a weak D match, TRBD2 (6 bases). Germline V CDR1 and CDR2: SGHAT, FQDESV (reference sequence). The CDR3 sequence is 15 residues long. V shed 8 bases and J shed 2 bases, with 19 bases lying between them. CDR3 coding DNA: TGTGCCAGCGCGCCCCGGAGGGTCCTAACCTACGAGCAGTACTTC. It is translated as CASAPRRVLTYEQYF. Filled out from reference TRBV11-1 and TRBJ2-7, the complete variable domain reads EAEVAQSPRYKITEKSQAVAFWCDPISGHATLYWYRQILGQGPELLVQFQDESVVDDSQLPKDRFSAERLKGVDSTLKIQPAELGDSAMYLCASAPRRVLTYEQYFGPGTRLTVT.

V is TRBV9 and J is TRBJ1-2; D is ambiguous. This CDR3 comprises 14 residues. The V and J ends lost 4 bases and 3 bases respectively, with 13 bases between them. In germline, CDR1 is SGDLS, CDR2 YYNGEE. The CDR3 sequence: CASSPSDWDYGYTF. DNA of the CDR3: TGTGCCAGCAGCCCCTCGGATTGGGACTATGGCTACACCTTC.

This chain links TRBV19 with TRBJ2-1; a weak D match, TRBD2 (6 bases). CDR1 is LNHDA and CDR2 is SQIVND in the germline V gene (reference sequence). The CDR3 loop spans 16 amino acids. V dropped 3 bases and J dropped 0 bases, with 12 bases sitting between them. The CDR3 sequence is CASSITAGLSYNEQFF. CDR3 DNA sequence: TGTGCCAGTAGTATTACGGCGGGACTCTCCTACAATGAGCAGTTCTTC.

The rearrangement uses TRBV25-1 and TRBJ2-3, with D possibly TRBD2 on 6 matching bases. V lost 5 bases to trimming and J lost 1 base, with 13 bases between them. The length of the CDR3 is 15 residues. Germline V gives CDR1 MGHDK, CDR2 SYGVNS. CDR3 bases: TGTGCCAGCAGTAACGGAGGGGACGGCACAGATACGCAGTATTTT. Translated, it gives CASSNGGDGTDTQYF.

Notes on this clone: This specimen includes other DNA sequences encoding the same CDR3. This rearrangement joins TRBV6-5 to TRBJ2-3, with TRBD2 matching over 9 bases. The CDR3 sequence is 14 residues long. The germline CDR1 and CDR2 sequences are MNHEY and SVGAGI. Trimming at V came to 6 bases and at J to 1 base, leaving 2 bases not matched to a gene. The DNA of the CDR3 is TGTGCCAGCAGGACTAGCGGTGGCACAGATACGCAGTATTTT. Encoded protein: CASRTSGGTDTQYF.

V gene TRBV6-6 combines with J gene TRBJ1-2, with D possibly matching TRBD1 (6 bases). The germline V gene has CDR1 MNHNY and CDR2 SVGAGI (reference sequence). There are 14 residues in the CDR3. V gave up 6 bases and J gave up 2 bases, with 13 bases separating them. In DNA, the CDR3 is TGTGCCAGCAGCACCTGGGGGCCGAACTATGGCTACACCTTC. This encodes CASSTWGPNYGYTF.

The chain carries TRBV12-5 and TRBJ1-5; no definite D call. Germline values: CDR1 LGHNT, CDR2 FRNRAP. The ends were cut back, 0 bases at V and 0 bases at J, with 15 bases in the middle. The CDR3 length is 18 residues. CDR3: CASGLVRDWVPSNQPQHF. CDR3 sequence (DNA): TGTGCTAGTGGTTTGGTACGAGATTGGGTCCCTAGCAATCAGCCCCAGCATTTT.

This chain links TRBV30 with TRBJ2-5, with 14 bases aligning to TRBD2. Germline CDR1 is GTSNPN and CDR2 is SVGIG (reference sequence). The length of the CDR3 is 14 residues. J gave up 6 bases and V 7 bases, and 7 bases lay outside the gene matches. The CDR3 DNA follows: TGTGCCTTTGGACTAGCGGGGGGCGTGAAGACCCAGTACTTC. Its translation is CAFGLAGGVKTQYF.

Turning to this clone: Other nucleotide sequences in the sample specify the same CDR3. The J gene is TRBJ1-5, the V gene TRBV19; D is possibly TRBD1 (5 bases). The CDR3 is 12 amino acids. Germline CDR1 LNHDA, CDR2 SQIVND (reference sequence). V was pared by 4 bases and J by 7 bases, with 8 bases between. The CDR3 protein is CASSRGGQPQHF. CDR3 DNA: TGTGCCAGTAGTAGGGGGGGACAGCCCCAGCATTTT.

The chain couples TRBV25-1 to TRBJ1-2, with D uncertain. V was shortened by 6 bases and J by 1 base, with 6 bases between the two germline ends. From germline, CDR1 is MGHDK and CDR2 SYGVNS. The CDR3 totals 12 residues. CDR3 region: CASRNGNYGYTF. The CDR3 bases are TGTGCCAGCAGAAACGGTAACTATGGCTACACCTTC.

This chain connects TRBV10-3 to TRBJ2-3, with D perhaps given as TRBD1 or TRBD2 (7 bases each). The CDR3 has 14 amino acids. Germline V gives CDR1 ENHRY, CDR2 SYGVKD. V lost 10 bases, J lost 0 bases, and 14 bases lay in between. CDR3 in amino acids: CATSGGGSTDTQYF. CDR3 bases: TGTGCCACCTCAGGGGGGGGAAGCACAGATACGCAGTATTTT.

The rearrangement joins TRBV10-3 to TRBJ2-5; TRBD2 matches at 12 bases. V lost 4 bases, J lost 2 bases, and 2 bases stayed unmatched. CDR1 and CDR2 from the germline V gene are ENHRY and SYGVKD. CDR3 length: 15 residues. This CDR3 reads CAISGTSGAQETQYF. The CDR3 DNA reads TGTGCCATCAGTGGGACTAGCGGGGCGCAAGAGACCCAGTACTTC.